This TCR beta chain was recovered during a study of graft-versus-host responses after intestinal transplantation. Study-wide results and limits: Circulating GvH clones peaking coincided with falling HvG clones soon after transplant. Elevated graft-versus-host to host-versus-graft clonal ratios in allografts were recorded for patients with graft-donor T cell macrochimerism.

A word on this clone: Its antigen is unidentified.

The germline gives CDR1 SGHRS, CDR2 YFSETQ. The CDR3 consists of 11 residues. V was clipped by 3 bases and J by 7 bases, with 8 bases between them. Only in-frame clones appear in the TCRdb table, and some are missing; sequencing was by immunoSEQ multiplex PCR. This repertoire shows fewer than 120,000 clones, just over 90% found once; its top ten account for about 0.51%. The rearrangement links TRBV5-1 to TRBJ2-7; D is unresolved. The source of this sequence is a human donor who received an intestinal transplant. The source was unstimulated CD8+ T cells sorted from spleen or lymph node cells, collected before intestinal transplant. This chain's CDR3 is CASSSGWEQYF. In DNA, the CDR3 is TGCGCCAGCAGCTCCGGCTGGGAGCAGTACTTC. Full variable domain (outside the CDR3, taken from reference TRBV5-1 and TRBJ2-7): KAGVTQTPRYLIKTRGQQVTLSCSPISGHRSVSWYQQTPGQGLQFLFEYFSETQRNKGNFPGRFSGRQFSNSRSEMNVSTLELGDSALYLCASSSGWEQYFGPGTRLTVT.